The next 9 T cell receptor beta chains were all read from a single sample in a study of T-cell reconstitution after alpha-beta-depleted transplantation in children (dated by TCRdb to about 2016). Libraries were made using PCR. Reads for this sample came from an Illumina HiSeq 2500. To normalize quantification of the TCRbeta repertoire, the TCR libraries were built with molecular barcoding that relied on unique molecular identifiers. TCRdb reworked the public reads: Q25 trimming with fastp, MiXCR clone assembly, productive beta chains retained. Every CDR3 protein is listed once, alongside the most common genes and DNA of its rows. This sample holds about 580,000 distinct CDR3 sequences; about 21% were observed only once. 13% to 15% of the sample comes from the top ten. In the paper's terms, the treatment or condition label means: allogeneic hematopoietic cell transplantation with graft depleted of TCRalphabeta T cells and CD19 B cells.

Sequenced here: PBMCs, mostly from graft donor cells, sampled 360 days after TCRalphabeta/CD19-depleted stem cell transplant. The origin of the receptors is a boy under two years old who had a stem cell transplant for acute myeloid leukemia, so the T cells may come from the graft donor.

V usage is TRBV7-2 and J usage is TRBJ2-5; possibly TRBD2 for D (6 bases). There are 14 residues in the CDR3. V gave up 7 bases and J gave up 4 bases, with 16 bases separating them. From germline, CDR1 is SGHTA and CDR2 FQGNSA. The CDR3 reads CASTNGGGGETQYF. Here the CDR3 DNA reads TGTGCCAGCACGAACGGGGGTGGAGGAGAGACCCAGTACTTC.

This clonotype was counted a few times. The chain couples TRBV4-3 to TRBJ2-3; D is uncertain. Germline CDR1 LGHNA, CDR2 YSLEER. V lost 0 bases and J lost 2, with 9 bases in between. The CDR3 is 15 residues long. CDR3: CASSQEGATTDTQYF. CDR3 sequence (DNA): TGCGCCAGCAGCCAAGAAGGAGCTACCACAGATACGCAGTATTTT.

This clonotype showed up just a few times. The V gene is TRBV5-1, the J gene TRBJ2-3; D uncertain. Germline V gene lookup returns CDR1 SGHRS and CDR2 YFSETQ. The V gene lost 7 bases and the J gene lost 0 bases, with 18 bases spanning the gap. The CDR3 length is 16 residues. In DNA form, the CDR3 reads TGCGCCAGCTCGTTGGTAGGCTCACCCAGCACAGATACGCAGTATTTT. It yields the protein CASSLVGSPSTDTQYF. The full variable domain, completed using reference TRBV5-1 and TRBJ2-3, is KAGVTQTPRYLIKTRGQQVTLSCSPISGHRSVSWYQQTPGQGLQFLFEYFSETQRNKGNFPGRFSGRQFSNSRSEMNVSTLELGDSALYLCASSLVGSPSTDTQYFGPGTRLTVL.

This clonotype occurred many times. V usage is TRBV20-1 and J usage is TRBJ1-6; 9 positions match TRBD1. Germline values: CDR1 DFQATT, CDR2 SNEGSKA (reference sequence). The CDR3 contains 14 residues. V lost 0 bases, J lost 15 bases, and 9 bases stayed unmatched. Written as DNA, the CDR3 is TGCAGTGCTAGAGATCGGGGACAGGGTGTGGGCCTCCACTTT. It specifies CSARDRGQGVGLHF.

The chain has TRBV11-2 and TRBJ2-4; no clear D. This CDR3 is 17 amino acids long. The V end was cut by 0 bases, the J end by 0 bases, with 12 bases between. Germline V gene data show CDR1 as SGHAT and CDR2 as FQNNGV. The CDR3 sequence: CASSLESALTAKNIQYF. In DNA, the CDR3 is TGTGCCAGCAGCTTAGAAAGTGCGTTAACAGCCAAAAACATTCAGTACTTC. Based on the CDR3 plus reference TRBV11-2 and TRBJ2-4, the full variable domain is EAGVAQSPRYKIIEKRQSVAFWCNPISGHATLYWYQQILGQGPKLLIQFQNNGVVDDSQLPKDRFSAERLKGVDSTLKIQPAKLEDSAVYLCASSLESALTAKNIQYFGAGTRLSVL.

The chain uses TRBV15 and TRBJ2-2, with TRBD2 matching 7 bases. This CDR3 is built from 13 residues. The J segment lost 3 bases and the V segment lost 5 bases, leaving 0 bases of the junction unmatched. Germline-derived CDR1 and CDR2 are LNHNV and YYDKDF (reference sequence). The CDR3 region has the DNA TGTGCCACCAGCGGGAGGGACACCGGGGAGCTGTTTTTT. It yields the protein CATSGRDTGELFF.

This clonotype was counted at least ten times. The chain combines TRBV28 with TRBJ1-1; weak D call: TRBD1 (6 bases). Per germline, CDR1 MDHEN and CDR2 SYDVKM. The V and J ends lost 2 bases and 1 base respectively, with 14 bases between them. The CDR3 has 16 residues. The CDR3 DNA is TGTGCCAGCAGTTTACGGCCGGACAGCTCGAACACTGAAGCTTTCTTT. Translating it yields CASSLRPDSSNTEAFF.

This clonotype was seen repeatedly, ten times or more. V is TRBV6-5 and J is TRBJ1-5, with D tentatively TRBD1 (5 bases). V gave up 2 bases and J gave up 0 bases, with 8 bases separating them. CDR1 is MNHEY and CDR2 is SVGAGI in the germline V gene. CDR3 length equals 15 residues. CDR3 in amino acids: CASSYQGTSNQPQHF. CDR3 sequence (DNA): TGTGCCAGCAGTTACCAGGGAACTAGCAATCAGCCCCAGCATTTT.

About this clonotype: A much larger clone sits a single nucleotide away, making a read error possible. As the CDR3 is not closed by the conserved phenylalanine or tryptophan, this likely results from a read error. This rearrangement joins TRBV20-1 to TRBJ1-1; no definite D call. The CDR3 extends over 11 amino acids. Trimming took 3 bases from V and 7 from J, leaving 9 bases between them. Per germline, CDR1 DFQATT and CDR2 SNEGSKA (reference sequence). As DNA, the CDR3 is TGCAGTGCTAGGCCGGGCCGTGAAGCTTTCATT. It codes for CSARPGREAFI.